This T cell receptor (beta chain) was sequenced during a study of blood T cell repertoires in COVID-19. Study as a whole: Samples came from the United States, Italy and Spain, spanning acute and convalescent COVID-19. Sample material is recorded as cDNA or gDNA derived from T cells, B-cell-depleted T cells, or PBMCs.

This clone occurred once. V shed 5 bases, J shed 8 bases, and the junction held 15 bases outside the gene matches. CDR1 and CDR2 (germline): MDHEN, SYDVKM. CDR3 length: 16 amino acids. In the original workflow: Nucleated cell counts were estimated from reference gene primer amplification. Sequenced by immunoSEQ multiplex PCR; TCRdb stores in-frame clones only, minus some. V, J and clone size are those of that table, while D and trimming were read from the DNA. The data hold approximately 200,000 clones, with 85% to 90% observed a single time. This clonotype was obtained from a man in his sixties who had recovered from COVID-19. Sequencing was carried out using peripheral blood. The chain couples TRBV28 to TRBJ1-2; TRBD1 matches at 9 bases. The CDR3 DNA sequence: TGTGCCAGCAGTCCCGCCTCGGGGCGGACAGGGGACGGCTACACCTTC. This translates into CASSPASGRTGDGYTF.